This TCR beta chain was recorded in a study of T cells in Graves' hyperthyroidism and ophthalmopathy. The study's findings and limits: Most thyroid clonotypes expanded above 0.001 appeared in blood too. The model identified upcoming ophthalmopathy a median around 7.1 months ahead of onset.

The sample holds a few counts of this clonotype. What it recognizes is unknown. Thyroid ultrasound, orbital computed tomography, clinical symptoms, and serum thyroxine and TRAb underpinned diagnoses. CDR3 length equals 16 residues. Germline CDR1 reads ENHRY; CDR2 reads SYGVKD. Trimming pared 3 bases from V and 1 base from J, leaving 15 bases between. The investigators amplified TCR beta CDR3 regions from RNA transcripts. In the first-round RT-PCR of the TCR CDR3, the HTBI primer set was used. TCRdb itself ran the multiplex PCR reads through MiXCR, one entry per CDR3 protein. The repertoire has about half a million distinct CDR3 sequences, about 20% of them found once; the top ten carry approximately 49%.

The rearrangement links TRBV10-3 to TRBJ1-2; D is unresolved. This receptor was obtained from a woman between 70 and 85 years old with Graves' ophthalmopathy. Sequencing was performed on blood. The CDR3 nucleotides are TGTGCCATCAGTGAACCCGGTGCAGTAGATAACTATGGCTACACCTTC. The encoded protein is CAISEPGAVDNYGYTF.